The clone carrying this TCR beta chain is judged medium-sized. As yet, its antigen is unknown. As to time point: cycle 4 day 1 (C4D1), after less than 7 weeks of nivolumab. The patients all showed relapse after autologous stem cell transplantation, while their brentuximab vedotin exposure varied. This specimen comes from a study of PD-1 blockade in classical Hodgkin lymphoma. Study in general: Patients were treated with nivolumab at 3 mg/kg, and this was given intravenously every 2 weeks.

General study findings and limits: In newly diagnosed patients, baseline TCR diversity was reportedly below that of healthy donors.

Germline V CDR1 and CDR2: SNHLY, FYNNEI. V lost 5 bases and J lost 4, with 12 bases in between. The CDR3 loop spans 13 amino acids. Using immunoSEQ multiplex PCR, the repertoire was profiled, and TCRdb retains in-frame clones only, with some absent. In the table there are more than 4,000 clones, 60% to 80% of which are singletons. The sample was peripheral blood mononuclear cells (PBMCs), taken before the fourth cycle of nivolumab. This sequence originates from a human donor with classical Hodgkin lymphoma. This chain joins TRBV2 and TRBJ2-7; D remains ambiguous. The CDR3: CASSLDLRYEQYF. DNA for the CDR3: TGTGCCAGCAGTCTAGACCTTAGATACGAGCAGTACTTC.